This entry lists 19 T cell receptor beta chains sequenced from one sample in a study of T cells in Graves' hyperthyroidism and ophthalmopathy. There were TCR beta CDR3 regions amplified from RNA transcripts. HTBI primers were the set used in a first-round RT-PCR of the TCR CDR3. TCRdb independently ran MiXCR on the multiplex PCR reads; one entry per CDR3 protein. The table shows over 700,000 distinct CDR3 sequences, with 35% occurring only once. What was sequenced was blood. Every receptor here comes from a woman aged 40 to 49 with Graves' hyperthyroidism.

The rearrangement uses TRBV29-1 and TRBJ2-2; D is uncertain. Germline values: CDR1 SQVTM, CDR2 ANQGSEA. The CDR3 runs 12 residues. V was trimmed by 3 bases and J by 8 bases, leaving 10 bases between them. CDR3 bases: TGCAGCGTTGACTCCTTCCTGGGGGAGCTGTTTTTT. Amino acid sequence: CSVDSFLGELFF.

The V and J genes are TRBV29-1 and TRBJ1-1; maybe TRBD1 (5 bases). Germline CDR1 and CDR2: SQVTM and ANQGSEA. Trimming shortened V by 6 bases and J by 0 bases, and 14 bases separated the two germline ends. The CDR3 runs 14 residues. The DNA for the CDR3 is TGCAGCGTCAAGAGAACAGGTCTGAACACTGAAGCTTTCTTT. Protein: CSVKRTGLNTEAFF.

The chain joins TRBV7-9 to TRBJ1-2; D may be TRBD1 (6 bases). V was trimmed by 5 bases and J by 1 base, leaving 17 bases between them. This CDR3 has 16 residues. From germline, CDR1 is SEHNR and CDR2 FQNEAQ (reference sequence). CDR3 in amino acids: CASSGPGQILNYGYTF. The CDR3 DNA reads as TGTGCCAGCAGCGGGCCAGGACAGATACTTAACTATGGCTACACCTTC.

This clonotype has more than one count but fewer than ten. The V call is TRBV6-1, the J call TRBJ1-4; 7 bases line up with TRBD1. The V segment lost 6 bases and the J segment 0 bases; nucleotides outside the gene matches: 4. The germline V gene has CDR1 MNHNS and CDR2 SASEGT. The CDR3 spans 15 residues. Written as DNA, the CDR3 is TGTGCCAGCAGGGGGGACAGCCCAACTAATGAAAAACTGTTTTTT. Protein: CASRGDSPTNEKLFF.

Of note for this clonotype: An end of the junction differs from the germline gene, which may be a read error. This sequence joins TRBV10-3 and TRBJ1-2; no firm D call. Germline V gene lookup returns CDR1 ENHRY and CDR2 SYGVKD. The CDR3 runs 13 residues. CDR3 region: CAVSVLLGRGYTF. The CDR3 DNA is TGTGCCGTCAGTGTTCTCTTGGGCCGGGGCTACACCTTC.

The chain is built from TRBV12-3 or TRBV12-4 and TRBJ2-7; D gene unclear. V was cut by 3 bases and J by 0 bases, with 12 bases left in between. This CDR3 is 15 amino acids long. The CDR3 nucleotides are TGTGCCAGCAGTTTGACCCAAGGAGCCTCCTACGAGCAGTACTTC. Translated, it gives CASSLTQGASYEQYF.

This clonotype was observed many times. This CDR3 reads CASSSFYEQYF. The DNA for the CDR3 is TGTGCCAGCAGCTCATTCTACGAGCAGTACTTC. The chain has TRBV7-8 and TRBJ2-7; D remains unclear. This CDR3 contains 11 residues. The V end lost 4 bases, the J end lost 3 bases, and 4 bases lay between the germline ends. Germline CDR1 SGHVS, CDR2 FQNEAQ.

The chain links TRBV7-7 to TRBJ2-7; the D gene could be TRBD1 or TRBD2 (5 bases each). The J call may be incorrect, as the DNA end agrees better with TRBJ2-1. CDR3 length equals 14 residues. Per the germline V gene, CDR1 is SSHAT and CDR2 is FNYEAQ (reference sequence). CDR3 amino acids: CASSASGTSDEQFF. CDR3 DNA: TGTGCCAGCAGCGCCTCCGGGACCAGCGATGAGCAGTTCTTC.

This clonotype was counted many times. The CDR3 DNA follows: TGTGCCATCAGCCGAGCCCTAGGGGAGACCCAGTACTTC. This gives the protein CAISRALGETQYF. The genes are TRBV10-3 and TRBJ2-5; no reliable D call. The CDR3 runs to 13 residues. The V end was cut by 6 bases, the J end by 5 bases, with 13 bases between. Germline V gives CDR1 ENHRY, CDR2 SYGVKD.

This clonotype was detected ten times or more. This sequence joins TRBV20-1 and TRBJ1-5; 11 bases align to TRBD1. Germline values: CDR1 DFQATT, CDR2 SNEGSKA (reference sequence). With V trimmed by 6 bases and J by 0 bases, 4 bases remained unmatched. The CDR3 has 15 amino acids. CDR3 DNA: TGCAGTGCATGGACAGGGGGCCATAGCAATCAGCCCCAGCATTTT. It is translated as CSAWTGGHSNQPQHF.

This clonotype appeared many times. This rearrangement joins TRBV10-1 to TRBJ1-1; 9 nucleotides match TRBD1. Trimming cost V 9 bases and J 5 bases; bases outside gene matches: 4. This CDR3 contains 12 residues. Looked up from germline, CDR1 is WNHNN and CDR2 is SYGVQD (reference sequence). The CDR3 region is CASGQGPTEAFF. The DNA for the CDR3 is TGCGCCAGTGGACAGGGGCCTACTGAAGCTTTCTTT.

This clonotype was seen only a few times. The V call is TRBV4-1, the J call TRBJ1-1; no reliable D call. Per germline, CDR1 MGHRA and CDR2 YSYEKL. Trimming left V 1 base short and J 2 bases short, with 8 bases between. This CDR3 is built from 14 residues. The CDR3 DNA is TGCGCCAGCAGCCAAGTTGCAGAAAACACTGAAGCTTTCTTT. As protein: CASSQVAENTEAFF.

This clonotype occurred many times. V is TRBV14 and J is TRBJ2-2; TRBD2 aligns across 8 bases. CDR1 is SGHDN, CDR2 FVKESK, per germline. This CDR3 contains 14 residues. The ends lost 10 bases at V and 5 bases at J; junction bases unmatched: 9. DNA for the CDR3: TGTGCCACCAGAGCGGGAGTACAAACCGGGGAGCTGTTTTTT. Amino acids: CATRAGVQTGELFF.

This clonotype was detected a few times. For the CDR3, the DNA is TGTGCTAGTGGTTTGGAACGGACGGACACTGAAGCTTTCTTT. Translating it yields CASGLERTDTEAFF. This rearrangement joins TRBV12-5 to TRBJ1-1; D is unclear. Germline V gene lookup returns CDR1 LGHNT and CDR2 FRNRAP. The CDR3 extends over 14 amino acids. V was clipped by 1 base and J by 3 bases, with 9 bases between them.

This clonotype came up many times. V gene TRBV4-3 combines with J gene TRBJ2-7; D possibly corresponds to TRBD1 (6 bases). Per the germline V gene, CDR1 is LGHNA and CDR2 is YSLEER. The V end was cut by 1 base, the J end by 3 bases, with 10 bases between. The length of the CDR3 is 14 residues. This chain's CDR3 is CASSQGRGGYEQYF. The CDR3 DNA sequence: TGCGCCAGCAGCCAAGGGAGAGGGGGCTACGAGCAGTACTTC.

The genes are TRBV12-3 or TRBV12-4 and TRBJ1-5; D gene ambiguous. V lost 3 bases and J 0 bases, leaving 12 bases between the germline ends. The CDR3 runs to 16 residues. CDR3 sequence (DNA): TGTGCCAGCAGTTTTTATCCTCCGAGTAGCAATCAGCCCCAGCATTTT. It is translated as CASSFYPPSSNQPQHF.

The rearrangement joins TRBV6-5 to TRBJ2-7; TRBD2 might be the D (7 bases). The V gene lost 7 bases and the J gene lost 4 bases, with 14 bases spanning the gap. Per the germline V gene, CDR1 is MNHEY and CDR2 is SVGAGI. This CDR3 is 13 amino acids long. The DNA of the CDR3 is TGTGCCAGCATGGGAGGGGGACTATACGAGCAGTACTTC. This sequence encodes CASMGGGLYEQYF.

This clonotype was observed a handful of times. The chain is built from TRBV7-9 and TRBJ1-2; D gene unclear. V was clipped by 5 bases and J by 5 bases, with 15 bases between them. The CDR3 loop spans 14 amino acids. CDR1 SEHNR and CDR2 FQNEAQ come from the germline V gene (reference sequence). This chain's CDR3 is CASSLTGESYGYTF. CDR3 DNA: TGTGCCAGCAGCCTCACGGGAGAGTCGTATGGCTACACCTTC.

DNA for the CDR3: TGTGCCATCAGTGCCCCAGAGGAAAGGAACACTGAAGCTTTCTTT. Translating it yields CAISAPEERNTEAFF. The gene calls are TRBV10-3 and TRBJ1-1; no clear D gene. The CDR3 is made up of 15 amino acids. V lost 4 bases and J 1 base, leaving 13 bases between the germline ends. CDR1 is ENHRY, CDR2 SYGVKD, per germline.